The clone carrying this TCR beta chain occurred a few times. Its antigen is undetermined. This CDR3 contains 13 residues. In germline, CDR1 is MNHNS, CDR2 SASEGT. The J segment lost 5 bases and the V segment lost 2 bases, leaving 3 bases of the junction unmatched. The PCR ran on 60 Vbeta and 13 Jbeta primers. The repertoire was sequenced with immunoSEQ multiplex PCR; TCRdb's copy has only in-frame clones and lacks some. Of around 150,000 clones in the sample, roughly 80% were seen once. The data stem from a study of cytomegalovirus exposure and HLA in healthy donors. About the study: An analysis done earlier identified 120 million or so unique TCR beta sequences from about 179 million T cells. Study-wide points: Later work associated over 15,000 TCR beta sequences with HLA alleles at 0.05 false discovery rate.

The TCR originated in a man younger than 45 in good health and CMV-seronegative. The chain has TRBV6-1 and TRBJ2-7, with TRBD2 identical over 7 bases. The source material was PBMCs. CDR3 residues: CASSELGGNEQYF. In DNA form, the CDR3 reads TGTGCCAGCAGTGAACTGGGGGGGAACGAGCAGTACTTC.